The 18 T cell receptor beta chains in this list originate from one sample, sequenced in a study of T cells in Graves' hyperthyroidism and ophthalmopathy. TCR beta CDR3 regions were amplified from RNA. HTBI primers were the set used in a first-round RT-PCR of the TCR CDR3. TCRdb used MiXCR to reprocess the multiplex PCR reads, holding one entry per CDR3 protein. Among 490,000 or so distinct CDR3 sequences listed, 15% to 20% were seen once. Sequencing input: blood. These receptors all come from a middle-aged man with Graves' ophthalmopathy.

This clonotype was recorded a few times. The V call is TRBV5-1, the J call TRBJ1-6; a weak D match, TRBD1 (5 bases). CDR3 length: 16 amino acids. V shed 1 base and J shed 7 bases, with 15 bases lying between them. CDR1 is SGHRS and CDR2 is YFSETQ in the germline V gene. CDR3 region: CASSLTGGLSNSPLHF. CDR3 sequence (DNA): TGCGCCAGCAGCTTGACGGGGGGGTTGTCGAATTCACCCCTCCACTTT.

This clonotype was counted many times. This sequence joins TRBV5-1 and TRBJ2-7, with 7 positions matching TRBD1. Germline V gene lookup returns CDR1 SGHRS and CDR2 YFSETQ. The CDR3 contains 12 residues. J gave up 7 bases and V 2 bases, and 3 bases lay outside the gene matches. CDR3: CASSLQGNEQYF. CDR3 DNA: TGCGCCAGCAGCTTACAGGGGAATGAGCAGTACTTC.

This clonotype has at least ten counts. The chain recombines TRBV12-3 or TRBV12-4 with TRBJ1-1; 9 bases are shared with TRBD1. The CDR3 sequence is 15 residues long. V shed 2 bases, J shed 5 bases, and the junction held 6 bases outside the gene matches. CDR3 sequence (DNA): TGTGCCAGCAGTTTAAAGTCAGGGACAGGGACTGAAGCTTTCTTT. Its translation is CASSLKSGTGTEAFF.

The table lists this clonotype with a few counts. The chain couples TRBV7-6 to TRBJ1-3, with D unclear. Germline loops: CDR1 SGHVS, CDR2 FNYEAQ. There are 17 residues in the CDR3. Deletions cut 1 base from V and 0 bases from J, with 13 bases between. CDR3 coding DNA: TGTGCCAGCAGCTTAGAGAGGGCGGGAAGCTCTGGAAACACCATATATTTT. Translated: CASSLERAGSSGNTIYF.

This clonotype was observed at least ten times. The J gene is TRBJ1-1, the V gene TRBV6-1, with a tentative D call TRBD1 (6 bases). The germline CDR1 and CDR2 sequences are MNHNS and SASEGT. This CDR3 has 16 residues. V lost 4 bases to trimming and J lost 9 bases, with 24 bases between them. CDR3 DNA: TGTGCCAGCAGTGCCCGGATCACCGGGGGGCATGGGAAAGCTTTCTTT. Protein product: CASSARITGGHGKAFF.

The rearrangement links TRBV7-3 to TRBJ2-1; maybe TRBD2 (5 bases). This CDR3 comprises 16 residues. CDR1 is SGHTA and CDR2 is FQGTGA in the germline V gene. V lost 5 bases to trimming and J lost 8 bases, with 22 bases between them. CDR3 loop: CASSALASRGSDEQFF. The CDR3 DNA is TGTGCCAGCAGCGCGCTGGCTAGTCGGGGAAGCGATGAGCAGTTCTTC.

Points on this clonotype: An end of the junction differs from the germline gene, which may be a read error. The gene calls are TRBV13 and TRBJ2-7, with 7 bases matching TRBD2. Germline V gene sequence: CDR1 PRHDT, CDR2 FYEKMQ (reference sequence). The CDR3 length is 14 residues. The CDR3 DNA reads TGTGCCAGCAGTCAAAGCGGGAACTCCCACGAGCAGTACTTC. It encodes CASSQSGNSHEQYF.

The chain employs TRBV7-6 and TRBJ1-6; unclear D gene. Deletions cut 5 bases from V and 6 bases from J, with 11 bases between. CDR1 and CDR2 (germline): SGHVS, FNYEAQ. This CDR3 comprises 14 residues. CDR3 bases: TGTGCCAGCAGCCCCCGGGAGGGTAATTCACCCCTCCACTTT. It is translated as CASSPREGNSPLHF.

In this sample, this clonotype turned up many times. This sequence joins TRBV7-3 and TRBJ2-2; D tentatively reads TRBD1 or TRBD2 (5 bases each). The V and J ends lost 6 bases and 0 bases respectively, with 11 bases between them. There are 15 residues in the CDR3. The germline CDR1 and CDR2 sequences are SGHTA and FQGTGA. Here the CDR3 reads CASREDMANTGELFF. The DNA for the CDR3 is TGTGCCAGCAGGGAGGACATGGCGAACACCGGGGAGCTGTTTTTT.

This clonotype was seen a handful of times. The genes are TRBV18 and TRBJ2-2; D is unresolved. With 4 bases removed from V and 0 bases from J, the gap between germline ends came to 15 bases. Germline V gene data show CDR1 as KGHSH and CDR2 as LQKENI. This CDR3 is built from 17 residues. The CDR3 DNA is TGTGCCAGCTCACGTTTTGCCGAACCGACGAACACCGGGGAGCTGTTTTTT. This codes for CASSRFAEPTNTGELFF.

This clonotype was detected ten times or more. This chain connects TRBV12-3 or TRBV12-4 to TRBJ2-1, with D unresolved. The V end lost 7 bases, the J end lost 7 bases, and 23 bases lay between the germline ends. This CDR3 has 16 amino acids. CDR3 protein: CASTSPLTDGRNEQFF. The CDR3 coding sequence is TGTGCCAGCACCTCCCCCCTGACGGACGGGCGGAATGAGCAGTTCTTC.

Only a few counts were recorded for this clonotype. The V gene is TRBV6-2 or TRBV6-3, the J gene TRBJ2-7; tentatively, D is TRBD2 (5 bases). This CDR3 is built from 15 residues. V gave up 1 base and J gave up 2 bases, with 12 bases separating them. CDR1 is MNHEY, CDR2 SVGEGT, per germline. The CDR3 region is CASSYWTGSTYEQYF. The CDR3 region has the DNA TGTGCCAGCAGTTACTGGACGGGGTCTACCTACGAGCAGTACTTC.

Only a few counts were recorded for this clonotype. The J gene is TRBJ2-1, the V gene TRBV9; 8 bases are a match to TRBD2. CDR1 is SGDLS and CDR2 is YYNGEE in the germline V gene. V shed 0 bases, J shed 7 bases, and the junction held 9 bases outside the gene matches. This CDR3 region has 16 residues. The chain's CDR3 is CASSVVSGGPSNEQFF. CDR3 DNA sequence: TGTGCCAGCAGCGTAGTGTCGGGGGGGCCCAGTAATGAGCAGTTCTTC. Full variable domain (remainder filled in from reference TRBV9 and TRBJ2-1): DSGVTQTPKHLITATGQRVTLRCSPRSGDLSVYWYQQSLDQGLQFLIQYYNGEERAKGNILERFSAQQFPDLHSELNLSSLELGDSALYFCASSVVSGGPSNEQFFGPGTRLTVL.

The genes are TRBV5-1 and TRBJ2-4; TRBD2 might be the D (6 bases). The germline V gene encodes CDR1 SGHRS and CDR2 YFSETQ. With 4 bases removed from V and 0 bases from J, the gap between germline ends came to 11 bases. CDR3 size: 15 residues. The CDR3 nucleotides are TGCGCCAGCAGCCGCGGGACCCTAGCCAAAAACATTCAGTACTTC. This codes for CASSRGTLAKNIQYF.

The V and J genes are TRBV28 and TRBJ2-5; no clear D gene. V lost 5 bases and J lost 11, with 18 bases in between. The CDR3 extends over 13 amino acids. Germline V lookup: CDR1 MDHEN, CDR2 SYDVKM. Here the CDR3 reads CASSPEVRAQQYF. CDR3 nucleotide sequence: TGTGCCAGCAGTCCAGAGGTACGAGCGCAACAGTACTTC. The complete variable domain, with remaining parts taken from reference TRBV28 and TRBJ2-5, reads DVKVTQSSRYLVKRTGEKVFLECVQDMDHENMFWYRQDPGLGLRLIYFSYDVKMKEKGDIPEGYSVSREKKERFSLILESASTNQTSMYLCASSPEVRAQQYFGPGTRLLVL.

This clonotype has just a few counts. The J gene is TRBJ1-1, the V gene TRBV10-3, with 7 bases matching TRBD1. The CDR3 sequence is 14 residues long. The germline CDR1 and CDR2 sequences are ENHRY and SYGVKD. J gave up 0 bases and V 6 bases, and 4 bases lay outside the gene matches. DNA of the CDR3: TGTGCCATCAGAGGGGGCATGGTGAACACTGAAGCTTTCTTT. As protein: CAIRGGMVNTEAFF.

CDR3 nucleotide sequence: TGTGCCAGCAGCTCCATGGGGGAGGGGGAGCTGCAGACCCAGTACTTC. It yields the protein CASSSMGEGELQTQYF. The J gene is TRBJ2-5, the V gene TRBV5-6, with D possibly TRBD2 on 7 matching bases. In germline, CDR1 is SGHDT, CDR2 YYEEEE. V gave up 3 bases and J gave up 6 bases, with 21 bases separating them. This CDR3 is 16 amino acids long.

The genes are TRBV14 and TRBJ2-6, with 11 bases lining up with TRBD1. Unmatched junction bases numbered 6, after V lost 4 bases and J lost 1 base. The CDR3 length is 18 residues. Germline V gene sequence: CDR1 SGHDN, CDR2 FVKESK. The DNA of the CDR3 is TGTGCCAGCAGCCTACGGACAGGGGGCGCGTCTGGGGCCAACGTCCTGACTTTC. Encoded protein: CASSLRTGGASGANVLTF.